This T cell receptor beta chain was sequenced for a study of prognosis after radiotherapy for stage I lung cancer. The study's findings and limits: Among patients who developed distant metastases, Shannon entropy after stereotactic body radiation therapy was lower.

Two-round multiplex PCR on genomic DNA was the method by which TCR beta CDR3 was amplified. First-round PCR amplification was performed with primers specific to each TRBV and TRBJ gene. Universal primers were used in the second PCR round. TCRdb re-called the multiplex PCR reads with MiXCR, one entry per CDR3 protein. The data show roughly 38,000 distinct CDR3 sequences, with approximately 25% seen just once and less than 30% held by the top ten. V was clipped by 0 bases and J by 1 base; unmatched bases: 2. CDR1 is SGHDT, CDR2 YYEEEE, per germline. This CDR3 spans 15 amino acids. The table lists this clonotype with many counts. The antigen is not known.

Sequencing was performed on PBMCs, taken before or after stereotactic body radiation therapy (not recorded which). This chain links TRBV5-6 with TRBJ1-1; TRBD1 matches at 8 bases. This receptor was identified in a donor aged 50 or older with non-small cell lung cancer. The CDR3 protein is CASSLADRENTEAFF. The CDR3, as DNA: TGTGCCAGCAGCTTGGCGGACAGGGAGAACACTGAAGCTTTCTTT.